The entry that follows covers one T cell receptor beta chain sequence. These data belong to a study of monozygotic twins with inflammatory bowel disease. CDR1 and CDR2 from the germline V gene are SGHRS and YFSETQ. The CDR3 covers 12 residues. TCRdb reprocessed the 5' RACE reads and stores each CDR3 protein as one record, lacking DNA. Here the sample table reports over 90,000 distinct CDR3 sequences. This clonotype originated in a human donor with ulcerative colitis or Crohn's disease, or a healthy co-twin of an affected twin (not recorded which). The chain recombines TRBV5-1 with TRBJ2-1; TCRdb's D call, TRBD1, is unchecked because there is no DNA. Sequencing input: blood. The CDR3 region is CASSGGYNEQFF. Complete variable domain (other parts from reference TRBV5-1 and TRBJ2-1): KAGVTQTPRYLIKTRGQQVTLSCSPISGHRSVSWYQQTPGQGLQFLFEYFSETQRNKGNFPGRFSGRQFSNSRSEMNVSTLELGDSALYLCASSGGYNEQFFGPGTRLTVL.